Below, 32 T cell receptor beta chains from the same sample are listed, as sequenced in a study of blood T cell repertoires in COVID-19. Assay used: immunoSEQ multiplex PCR; TCRdb lists only in-frame clones, some missing. The sample includes about 25,000 clones, roughly nine tenths of them seen just once. Sequencing used peripheral blood. Receptors originate from a human donor in a cohort sampled during active COVID-19.

V usage is TRBV5-4 and J usage is TRBJ1-2, with TRBD1 matching 8 bases. The J segment lost 3 bases and the V segment lost 4 bases, leaving 2 bases of the junction unmatched. CDR1 and CDR2 from the germline V gene are SGHNT and YYREEE (reference sequence). The CDR3 extends over 13 amino acids. The DNA for the CDR3 is TGTGCCAGCAGCCCGGACAGGGACTATGGCTACACCTTC. Amino acid sequence: CASSPDRDYGYTF.

The chain joins TRBV18 to TRBJ2-1; 8 positions agree with TRBD1. CDR1 KGHSH and CDR2 LQKENI come from the germline V gene. The length of the CDR3 is 15 residues. V lost 3 bases and J lost 4; bases outside the gene matches: 5. CDR3 nucleotide sequence: TGTGCCAGCTCACCGACAGGGGTGTTTTACAATGAGCAGTTCTTC. It is translated as CASSPTGVFYNEQFF.

This sequence joins TRBV29-1 and TRBJ2-2; the D gene is possibly TRBD2 (5 bases). This CDR3 has 14 amino acids. V lost 6 bases, J lost 6 bases, and 17 bases lay in between. Germline CDR1 SQVTM, CDR2 ANQGSEA. CDR3 sequence (DNA): TGCAGCGTAGCTTCCCCTCGGGGATCCGGGGAGCTGTTTTTT. Translation gives CSVASPRGSGELFF.

The CDR3 DNA is TGTGCCATCAGCTCCGGACAGGGCGATGAGCAGTTCTTC. Amino acids: CAISSGQGDEQFF. The chain has TRBV10-3 and TRBJ2-1; 8 nucleotides agree with TRBD1. V shed 6 bases and J 8 bases; nucleotides not matched to a gene: 6. CDR3 length: 13 amino acids. Per germline, CDR1 ENHRY and CDR2 SYGVKD.

CDR3 sequence: CASSRASVPDTQYF. The CDR3 DNA sequence: TGTGCCAGCAGCCGGGCTAGCGTCCCAGATACGCAGTATTTT. V is TRBV5-4 and J is TRBJ2-3; tentatively, D is TRBD2 (6 bases). Trimming shortened V by 4 bases and J by 4 bases, and 13 bases separated the two germline ends. Germline CDR1 and CDR2: SGHNT and YYREEE (reference sequence). The CDR3 is made up of 14 amino acids. The full variable domain, rest sourced from reference TRBV5-4 and TRBJ2-3, is ETGVTQSPTHLIKTRGQQVTLRCSSQSGHNTVSWYQQALGQGPQFIFQYYREEENGRGNFPPRFSGLQFPNYSSELNVNALELDDSALYLCASSRASVPDTQYFGPGTRLTVL.

A few counts support this clone. The chain is built from TRBV7-9 and TRBJ1-2, with TRBD1 identical over 8 bases. The CDR3 runs 12 residues. CDR1 and CDR2 (germline): SEHNR, FQNEAQ (reference sequence). V gave up 5 bases and J gave up 10 bases; unmatched junction bases: 6. CDR3 sequence: CASSRDRSLYTF. The DNA for the CDR3 is TGTGCCAGCAGCCGGGACAGGTCACTCTACACCTTC.

The chain joins TRBV3-1 (or the pseudogene TRBV3-2) to TRBJ1-2, with TRBD1 identical over 8 bases. CDR1 and CDR2 (germline): LGHDT, YNNKEL (reference sequence). Trimming took 1 base from V and 5 from J; bases not matched to a gene: 6. The CDR3 sequence is 15 residues long. CDR3 protein: CASSQGARGHYGYTF. As DNA, the CDR3 is TGTGCCAGCAGCCAAGGAGCCAGGGGGCATTATGGCTACACCTTC.

The CDR3 loop reads CATGTSGPYEQYF. The CDR3 DNA reads TGTGCCACCGGGACTAGCGGCCCCTACGAGCAGTACTTC. This chain connects TRBV28 to TRBJ2-7; 11 nucleotides agree with TRBD2. The CDR3 sequence is 13 residues long. CDR1 MDHEN and CDR2 SYDVKM come from the germline V gene. V shed 10 bases, J shed 2 bases, and the junction held 4 bases outside the gene matches.

The rearrangement joins TRBV30 to TRBJ1-6, with TRBD1 matching over 7 bases. Germline V gene lookup returns CDR1 GTSNPN and CDR2 SVGIG (reference sequence). The CDR3 runs to 15 residues. After removal of 4 bases from V and 4 bases from J, the junction contained 7 bases not matched to a gene. In nucleotides, the CDR3 is TGTGCCTGGAATCCGACAGGGAATTATAATTCACCCCTCCACTTT. The encoded protein is CAWNPTGNYNSPLHF.

The chain links TRBV14 to TRBJ1-2; D is possibly TRBD1 (6 bases). V shed 5 bases and J shed 4 bases, with 11 bases lying between them. The CDR3 totals 13 residues. Germline values: CDR1 SGHDN, CDR2 FVKESK. The CDR3 sequence is CASSVAGAYGYTF. The CDR3 region has the DNA TGTGCCAGCAGCGTCGCGGGGGCCTATGGCTACACCTTC.

This clone has only one observation. CDR3 loop: CASSLAAGIHNEQFF. CDR3 DNA sequence: TGTGCCAGCAGCTTGGCAGCGGGAATCCACAATGAGCAGTTCTTC. This rearrangement joins TRBV5-6 to TRBJ2-1, with TRBD2 matching over 7 bases. The CDR3 contains 15 residues. V shed 0 bases and J 5 bases; nucleotides not matched to a gene: 5. Germline CDR1 SGHDT, CDR2 YYEEEE. Filled out from reference TRBV5-6 and TRBJ2-1, the complete variable domain reads DAGVTQSPTHLIKTRGQQVTLRCSPKSGHDTVSWYQQALGQGPQFIFQYYEEEERQRGNFPDRFSGHQFPNYSSELNVNALLLGDSALYLCASSLAAGIHNEQFFGPGTRLTVL.

The chain joins TRBV27 to TRBJ2-5; maybe TRBD2 (6 bases). CDR1 and CDR2 from the germline V gene are MNHEY and SMNVEV (reference sequence). The CDR3 is 13 residues long. Trimming took 5 bases from V and 8 from J, leaving 15 bases between them. CDR3 DNA: TGTGCCAGCAGTCCACAGGTGGCGGGAACCCAGTACTTC. It is translated as CASSPQVAGTQYF.

The chain combines TRBV6-2 or TRBV6-3 with TRBJ1-3, with D perhaps TRBD1 (5 bases). Per germline, CDR1 MNHEY and CDR2 SVGEGT. This CDR3 spans 17 amino acids. Trimming took 6 bases from V and 0 from J, leaving 18 bases between them. The CDR3 DNA reads TGTGCCAGCAGCCCTAACCAGGGCCTAAGCTCTGGAAACACCATATATTTT. Residues: CASSPNQGLSSGNTIYF.

The rearrangement links TRBV19 to TRBJ1-2, with TRBD1 matching 7 bases. The V segment lost 3 bases and the J segment 4 bases; nucleotides outside the gene matches: 8. The CDR3 length is 15 residues. The germline gives CDR1 LNHDA, CDR2 SQIVND (reference sequence). As DNA, the CDR3 is TGTGCCAGTAGTATGAGCGGACAGGACGGCTATGGCTACACCTTC. Protein sequence: CASSMSGQDGYGYTF.

This sequence joins TRBV18 and TRBJ2-5; 11 bases are a match to TRBD2. This CDR3 has 16 amino acids. Losses at the gene ends were 2 bases for V and 3 bases for J; bases not matched to a gene: 5. The V gene's germline CDR1 is KGHSH and CDR2 LQKENI. The CDR3 spells CASSPVASGRKETQYF. Here the CDR3 DNA reads TGTGCCAGCTCACCAGTCGCTAGCGGGAGGAAAGAGACCCAGTACTTC.

The J gene is TRBJ2-1, the V gene TRBV5-4, with 8 positions matching TRBD2. Looked up from germline, CDR1 is SGHNT and CDR2 is YYREEE (reference sequence). This CDR3 is built from 16 residues. J was trimmed by 2 bases and V by 1 base; bases with no gene match: 5. CDR3 protein: CASSLRLAGPYNEQFF. CDR3 bases: TGTGCCAGCAGCTTGAGATTAGCGGGACCCTACAATGAGCAGTTCTTC.

The rearrangement links TRBV5-6 to TRBJ2-7; D possibly corresponds to TRBD1 (6 bases). V lost 5 bases to trimming and J lost 6 bases, with 18 bases between them. This CDR3 contains 14 residues. Germline loops: CDR1 SGHDT, CDR2 YYEEEE. CDR3: CASRKDRTAGEQYF. The CDR3 coding sequence is TGTGCCAGCAGAAAAGACAGGACCGCCGGCGAGCAGTACTTC.

The chain carries TRBV12-5 and TRBJ2-3; possible D gene TRBD2, 5 bases. Germline CDR1 and CDR2: LGHNT and FRNRAP. Trimming shortened V by 3 bases and J by 1 base, and 5 bases separated the two germline ends. The CDR3 is 13 residues long. This CDR3 reads CASGFGGTDTQYF. In DNA, the CDR3 is TGTGCTAGTGGTTTCGGGGGCACAGATACGCAGTATTTT.

The chain couples TRBV4-3 to TRBJ1-5, with 8 nucleotides matching TRBD1. The CDR3 has 15 amino acids. V was pared by 4 bases and J by 7 bases, with 9 bases of the junction left unmatched. CDR1 LGHNA and CDR2 YSLEER come from the germline V gene. CDR3 nucleotide sequence: TGCGCCAGCAGCCTAGACAGGGGTCGGTACCAGCCCCAGCATTTT. Its translation is CASSLDRGRYQPQHF.

V is TRBV6-5 and J is TRBJ2-3, with 7 bases aligning to TRBD1. This CDR3 spans 14 amino acids. With 8 bases clipped from V and 0 bases from J, the junction kept 5 bases outside the gene matches. Germline V gene lookup returns CDR1 MNHEY and CDR2 SVGAGI. This CDR3 reads CASFKDRSTDTQYF. For the CDR3, the DNA is TGTGCCAGCTTCAAGGACAGGAGCACAGATACGCAGTATTTT.

Only a few counts were recorded for this clone. The rearrangement joins TRBV3-1 (or the pseudogene TRBV3-2) to TRBJ1-2; 8 bases are a match to TRBD1. Germline-derived CDR1 and CDR2 are LGHDT and YNNKEL (reference sequence). The CDR3 runs 17 residues. V was clipped by 4 bases and J by 4 bases; unmatched bases: 14. The CDR3 DNA sequence: TGTGCCAGCAGCCTTGGACAGGGATCGCCCCTAGGCTATGGCTACACCTTC. It is translated as CASSLGQGSPLGYGYTF.

The chain joins TRBV2 to TRBJ2-3; 10 nucleotides agree with TRBD2. CDR3 length: 13 residues. After removal of 10 bases from V and 3 bases from J, the junction contained 4 bases not matched to a gene. Germline-derived CDR1 and CDR2 are SNHLY and FYNNEI. CDR3 residues: CATSGGATDTQYF. The CDR3, as DNA: TGTGCCACCAGCGGGGGGGCTACAGATACGCAGTATTTT.

The chain employs TRBV19 and TRBJ2-5, with D perhaps TRBD1 (5 bases). Germline CDR1 and CDR2: LNHDA and SQIVND (reference sequence). The CDR3 contains 14 residues. The V gene lost 4 bases and the J gene lost 2 bases, with 11 bases spanning the gap. The CDR3 loop is CASSTLTVQETQYF. CDR3 nucleotide sequence: TGTGCCAGTAGTACACTGACAGTGCAAGAGACCCAGTACTTC.

The V and J genes are TRBV28 and TRBJ2-2, with 7 nucleotides matching TRBD2. CDR1 is MDHEN, CDR2 SYDVKM, per germline. The CDR3 has 16 amino acids. V trimming: 4 bases; J trimming: 4 bases; junction bases outside the gene matches: 9. In DNA form, the CDR3 reads TGTGCCAGCAGTTCTCCGGGACGACTAGCCACCGGGGAGCTGTTTTTT. It yields the protein CASSSPGRLATGELFF.

V gene TRBV6-2 or TRBV6-3 combines with J gene TRBJ2-7, with no clear D. The germline CDR1 and CDR2 sequences are MNHEY and SVGEGT. There are 16 residues in the CDR3. Trimming took off 5 bases at V and 2 bases at J, with 19 bases between the two ends. CDR3 amino acids: CASSPIIRGATYEQYF. The CDR3 nucleotides read TGTGCCAGCAGTCCGATTATTCGAGGAGCCACCTACGAGCAGTACTTC.

The chain carries TRBV28 and TRBJ1-1; D perhaps matches TRBD1 (5 bases). This CDR3 comprises 12 residues. V dropped 10 bases and J dropped 7 bases, with 16 bases sitting between them. Germline V gene data show CDR1 as MDHEN and CDR2 as SYDVKM. CDR3 sequence: CATYLTGFEAFF. In DNA, the CDR3 is TGTGCCACCTATCTTACAGGATTTGAAGCTTTCTTT.

Regarding this clone: A junction end diverges from the germline sequence, so it may reflect a read error. V usage is TRBV6-6 and J usage is TRBJ2-1, with D unclear. CDR1 is MNHNY, CDR2 SVGAGI, per germline (reference sequence). This CDR3 contains 12 residues. DNA of the CDR3: TGTGCCAGCAGTTACTCCTTCAATGAGCAGTTCTTC. Its translation: CASSYSFNEQFF.

The chain uses TRBV19 and TRBJ1-5; unclear D gene. V was cut by 5 bases and J by 3 bases, with 8 bases left in between. CDR1 and CDR2 from the germline V gene are LNHDA and SQIVND (reference sequence). CDR3 length equals 13 residues. This CDR3 reads CASSWQANQPQHF. The CDR3 region has the DNA TGTGCCAGTAGTTGGCAGGCCAATCAGCCCCAGCATTTT.

V is TRBV12-5 and J is TRBJ1-6; TRBD1 matches 7 bases. The germline CDR1 and CDR2 sequences are LGHNT and FRNRAP. V lost 5 bases and J lost 8; bases outside the gene matches: 6. The CDR3 length is 14 residues. The CDR3 DNA sequence: TGTGCTAGTGGTGGGCGGGACAGAGATTCACCCCTCCACTTT. This sequence encodes CASGGRDRDSPLHF.

The CDR3 region has the DNA TGTGCCAGCAGCTTGGCCGTGACCGGGAGGGCCGCAGATACGCAGTATTTT. It is translated as CASSLAVTGRAADTQYF. The rearrangement links TRBV5-8 to TRBJ2-3; TRBD2 matches 8 bases. The CDR3 spans 17 residues. V was pared by 0 bases and J by 4 bases, with 10 bases of the junction left unmatched. Germline V CDR1 and CDR2: SGHTS, YDEGEE.

This chain links TRBV28 with TRBJ2-1; 8 bases match TRBD1. The germline gives CDR1 MDHEN, CDR2 SYDVKM. J gave up 0 bases and V 5 bases, and 18 bases lay outside the gene matches. There are 20 residues in the CDR3. The CDR3 sequence is CASSPRDRQILLSSYNEQFF. The CDR3 DNA reads TGTGCCAGCAGTCCCCGGGACAGGCAAATACTCCTGAGCTCCTACAATGAGCAGTTCTTC.

The J gene is TRBJ2-4, the V gene TRBV6-5; TRBD1 agrees at 11 bases. CDR3 length: 15 residues. From germline, CDR1 is MNHEY and CDR2 SVGAGI. The trim removed 6 bases at V and 3 bases at J, leaving 4 bases unmatched. The CDR3 region has the DNA TGTGCCAGCAGCCGCGGGACAGGGGGCAAAAACATTCAGTACTTC. As protein: CASSRGTGGKNIQYF.